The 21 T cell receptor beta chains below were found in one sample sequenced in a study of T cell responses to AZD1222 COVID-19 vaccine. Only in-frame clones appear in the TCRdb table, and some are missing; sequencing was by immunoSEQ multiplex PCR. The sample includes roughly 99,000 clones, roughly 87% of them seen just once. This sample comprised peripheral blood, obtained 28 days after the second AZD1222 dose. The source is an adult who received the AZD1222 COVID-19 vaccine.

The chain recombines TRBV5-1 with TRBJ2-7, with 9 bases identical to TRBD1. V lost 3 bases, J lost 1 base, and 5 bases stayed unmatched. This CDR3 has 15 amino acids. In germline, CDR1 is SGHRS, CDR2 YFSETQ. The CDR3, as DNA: TGCGCCAGCAGCTCGCCCGGGACAGGGTCCTACGAGCAGTACTTC. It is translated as CASSSPGTGSYEQYF.

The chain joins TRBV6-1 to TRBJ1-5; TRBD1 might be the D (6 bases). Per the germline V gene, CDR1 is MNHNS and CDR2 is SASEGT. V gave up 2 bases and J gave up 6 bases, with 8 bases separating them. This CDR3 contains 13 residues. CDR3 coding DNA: TGTGCCAGCAGTGAAAGGGGGGCTCAGCCCCAGCATTTT. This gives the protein CASSERGAQPQHF.

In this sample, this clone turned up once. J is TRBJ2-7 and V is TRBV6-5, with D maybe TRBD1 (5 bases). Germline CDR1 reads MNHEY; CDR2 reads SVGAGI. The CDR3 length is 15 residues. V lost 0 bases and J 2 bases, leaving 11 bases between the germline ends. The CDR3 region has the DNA TGTGCCAGCAGTTACTCTAAGGCCAGGGCCTACGAGCAGTACTTC. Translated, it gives CASSYSKARAYEQYF.

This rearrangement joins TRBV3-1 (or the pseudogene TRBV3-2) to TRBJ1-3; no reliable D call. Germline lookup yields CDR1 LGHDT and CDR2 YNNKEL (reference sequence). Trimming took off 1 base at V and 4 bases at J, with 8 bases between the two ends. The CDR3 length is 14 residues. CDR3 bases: TGTGCCAGCAGCCAAGGGACGGGCGGAAACACCATATATTTT. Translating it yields CASSQGTGGNTIYF.

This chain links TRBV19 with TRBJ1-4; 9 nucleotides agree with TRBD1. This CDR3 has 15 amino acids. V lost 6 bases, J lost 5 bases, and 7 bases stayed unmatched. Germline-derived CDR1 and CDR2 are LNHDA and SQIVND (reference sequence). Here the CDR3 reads CASRAGQGQNEKLFF. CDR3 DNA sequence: TGTGCCAGTAGGGCGGGACAGGGTCAAAATGAAAAACTGTTTTTT.

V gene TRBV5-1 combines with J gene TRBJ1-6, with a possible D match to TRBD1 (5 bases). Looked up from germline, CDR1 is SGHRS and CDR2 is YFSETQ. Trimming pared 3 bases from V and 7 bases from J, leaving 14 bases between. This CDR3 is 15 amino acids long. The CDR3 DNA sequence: TGCGCCAGCAGCTCGAAACCGGGGCCGAATTCACCCCTCCACTTT. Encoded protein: CASSSKPGPNSPLHF. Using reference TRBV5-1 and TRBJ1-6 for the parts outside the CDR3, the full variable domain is KAGVTQTPRYLIKTRGQQVTLSCSPISGHRSVSWYQQTPGQGLQFLFEYFSETQRNKGNFPGRFSGRQFSNSRSEMNVSTLELGDSALYLCASSSKPGPNSPLHFGNGTRLTVT.

The CDR3 loop is CATSRVIGADTEAFF. CDR3 in DNA: TGTGCCACCAGCAGAGTAATAGGAGCCGACACTGAAGCTTTCTTT. V usage is TRBV15 and J usage is TRBJ1-1, with D unclear. Trimming shortened V by 1 base and J by 3 bases, and 12 bases separated the two germline ends. This CDR3 is built from 15 residues. The germline V gene encodes CDR1 LNHNV and CDR2 YYDKDF (reference sequence).

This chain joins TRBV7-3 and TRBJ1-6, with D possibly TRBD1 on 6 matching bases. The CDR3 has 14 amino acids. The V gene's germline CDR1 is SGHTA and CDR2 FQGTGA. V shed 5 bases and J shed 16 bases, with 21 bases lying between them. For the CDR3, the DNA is TGTGCCAGCAGCCCCCGAGGAGGGGGGGACGCTCTCCACTTT. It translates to CASSPRGGGDALHF. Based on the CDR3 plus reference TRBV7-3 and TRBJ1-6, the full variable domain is GAGVSQTPSNKVTEKGKYVELRCDPISGHTALYWYRQSLGQGPEFLIYFQGTGAADDSGLPNDRFFAVRPEGSVSTLKIQRTERGDSAVYLCASSPRGGGDALHFGNGTRLTVT.

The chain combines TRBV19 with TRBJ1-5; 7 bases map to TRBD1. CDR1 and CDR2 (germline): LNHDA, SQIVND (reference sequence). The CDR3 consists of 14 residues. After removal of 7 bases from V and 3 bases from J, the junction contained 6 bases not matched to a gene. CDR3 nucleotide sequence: TGTGCCAGTAACCCCAGGGGGATCAATCAGCCCCAGCATTTT. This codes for CASNPRGINQPQHF.

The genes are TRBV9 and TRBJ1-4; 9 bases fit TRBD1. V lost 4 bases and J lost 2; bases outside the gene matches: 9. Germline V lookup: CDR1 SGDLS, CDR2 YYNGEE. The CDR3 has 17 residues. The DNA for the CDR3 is TGTGCCAGCAGCCCAAACTACAGGGGGCCGACTAATGAAAAACTGTTTTTT. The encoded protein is CASSPNYRGPTNEKLFF.

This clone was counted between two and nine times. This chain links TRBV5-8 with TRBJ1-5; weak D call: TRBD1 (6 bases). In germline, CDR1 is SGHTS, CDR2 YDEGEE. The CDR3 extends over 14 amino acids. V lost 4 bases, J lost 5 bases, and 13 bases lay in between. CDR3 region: CASSPGQFHQPQHF. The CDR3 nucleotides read TGTGCCAGCAGCCCCGGACAGTTCCATCAGCCCCAGCATTTT.

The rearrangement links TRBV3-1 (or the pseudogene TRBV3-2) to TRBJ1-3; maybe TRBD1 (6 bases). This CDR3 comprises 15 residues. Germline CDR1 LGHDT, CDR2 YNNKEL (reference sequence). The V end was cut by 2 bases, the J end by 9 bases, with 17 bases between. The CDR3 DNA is TGTGCCAGCAGCCAACTCGGGGCAGGGGCCACCACCATATATTTT. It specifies CASSQLGAGATTIYF.

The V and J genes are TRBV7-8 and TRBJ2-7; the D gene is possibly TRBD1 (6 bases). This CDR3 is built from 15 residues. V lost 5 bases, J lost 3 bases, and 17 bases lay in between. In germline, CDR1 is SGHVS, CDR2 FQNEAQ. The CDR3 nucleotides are TGTGCCAGCAGCAGCTGGCAGGGGCTGGGCTACGAGCAGTACTTC. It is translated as CASSSWQGLGYEQYF.

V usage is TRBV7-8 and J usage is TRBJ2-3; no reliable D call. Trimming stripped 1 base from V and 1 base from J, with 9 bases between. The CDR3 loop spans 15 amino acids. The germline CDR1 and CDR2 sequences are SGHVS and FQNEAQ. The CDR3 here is CASSLGGRGTDTQYF. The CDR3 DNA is TGTGCCAGCAGCTTAGGAGGCAGAGGCACAGATACGCAGTATTTT.

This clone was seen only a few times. This CDR3 reads CASSLQGVNTGELFF. In nucleotides, the CDR3 is TGTGCCAGCAGCCTCCAGGGAGTGAACACCGGGGAGCTGTTTTTT. V gene TRBV11-3 combines with J gene TRBJ2-2, with D perhaps TRBD1 or TRBD2 (5 bases each). In germline, CDR1 is SGHNT, CDR2 YENEEA. The V and J ends lost 5 bases and 1 base respectively, with 11 bases between them. The CDR3 covers 15 residues.

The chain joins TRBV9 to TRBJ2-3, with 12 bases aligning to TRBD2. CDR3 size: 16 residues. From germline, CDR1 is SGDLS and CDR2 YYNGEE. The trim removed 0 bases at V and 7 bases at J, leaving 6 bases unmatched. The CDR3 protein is CASSVEPSGGVNTQYF. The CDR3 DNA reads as TGTGCCAGCAGCGTAGAGCCTAGCGGGGGGGTAAATACGCAGTATTTT.

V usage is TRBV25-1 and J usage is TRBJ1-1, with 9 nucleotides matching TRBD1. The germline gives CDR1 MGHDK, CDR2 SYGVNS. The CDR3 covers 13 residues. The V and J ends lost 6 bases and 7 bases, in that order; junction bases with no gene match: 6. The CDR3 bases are TGTGCCAGCAGAAGACAGGGGGTCTTTGAAGCTTTCTTT. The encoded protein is CASRRQGVFEAFF.

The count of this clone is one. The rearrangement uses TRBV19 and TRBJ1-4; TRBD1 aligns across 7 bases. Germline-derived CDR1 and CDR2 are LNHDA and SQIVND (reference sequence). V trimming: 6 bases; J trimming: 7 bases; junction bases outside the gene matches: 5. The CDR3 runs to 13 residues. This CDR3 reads CASSDREGEKLFF. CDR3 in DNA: TGTGCCAGTAGCGACAGGGAGGGTGAAAAACTGTTTTTT.

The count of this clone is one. CDR3 sequence reads: CASSQDVASQETQYF. The CDR3 region has the DNA TGTGCCAGCAGCCAAGATGTGGCCTCCCAAGAGACCCAGTACTTC. The chain combines TRBV3-1 (or the pseudogene TRBV3-2) with TRBJ2-5; no definite D call. Germline-derived CDR1 and CDR2 are LGHDT and YNNKEL (reference sequence). Deletions cut 0 bases from V and 1 base from J, with 9 bases between. The CDR3 spans 15 residues.

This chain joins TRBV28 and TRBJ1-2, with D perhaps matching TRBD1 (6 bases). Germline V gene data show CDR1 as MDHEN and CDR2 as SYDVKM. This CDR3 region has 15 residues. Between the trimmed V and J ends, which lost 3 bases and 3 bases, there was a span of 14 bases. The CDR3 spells CASSLGGGGDYGYTF. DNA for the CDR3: TGTGCCAGCAGTTTGGGGGGAGGGGGAGACTATGGCTACACCTTC.

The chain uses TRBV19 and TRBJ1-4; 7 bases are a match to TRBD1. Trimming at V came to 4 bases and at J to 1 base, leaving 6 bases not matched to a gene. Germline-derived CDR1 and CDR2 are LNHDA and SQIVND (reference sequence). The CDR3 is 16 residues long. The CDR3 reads CASSTRRQGTNEKLFF. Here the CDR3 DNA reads TGTGCCAGTAGTACCCGCCGACAGGGAACTAATGAAAAACTGTTTTTT.